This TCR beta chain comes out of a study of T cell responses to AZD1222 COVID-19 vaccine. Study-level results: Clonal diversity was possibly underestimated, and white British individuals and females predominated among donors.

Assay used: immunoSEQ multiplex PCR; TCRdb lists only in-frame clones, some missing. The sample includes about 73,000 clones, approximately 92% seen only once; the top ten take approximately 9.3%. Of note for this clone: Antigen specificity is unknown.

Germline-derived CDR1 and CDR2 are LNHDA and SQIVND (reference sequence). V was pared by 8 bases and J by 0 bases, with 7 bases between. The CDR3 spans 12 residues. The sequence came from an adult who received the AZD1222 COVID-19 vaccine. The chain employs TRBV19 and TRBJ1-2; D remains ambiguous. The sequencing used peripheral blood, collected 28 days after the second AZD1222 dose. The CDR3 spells CASGGANYGYTF. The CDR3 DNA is TGTGCCAGTGGTGGAGCTAACTATGGCTACACCTTC.